This T cell receptor beta chain derives from a study of shared clonotypes between healthy human individuals. Some 30,000 T cell genomes, or approximately 190 ng DNA, went into the sorted-subset replicate PCRs. Sequenced by immunoSEQ multiplex PCR; TCRdb stores in-frame clones only, minus some. In the table there are around 940,000 clones, more than 75% of which are singletons. Notes on the study in general: Roughly 5% of naive CD4 clonotypes were common to a handful of donors.

The V end lost 4 bases, the J end lost 2 bases, and 20 bases lay between the germline ends. This CDR3 comprises 17 residues. The germline CDR1 and CDR2 sequences are SGDLS and YYNGEE. Worth noting for this clone: Its cognate antigen is unknown.

The rearrangement links TRBV9 to TRBJ2-3, with D perhaps matching TRBD1 (5 bases). What was sequenced was memory CD4+ T cells sorted from blood. Subset denoted: CD45RA-negative fraction. This clonotype was sampled from a man aged 18 to 35 in good health. CDR3 sequence reads: CASSPRAGRSNTDTQYF. The CDR3 DNA sequence: TGTGCCAGCAGCCCCAGGGCCGGGCGGAGTAACACAGATACGCAGTATTTT.